This TCR beta chain was captured by sequencing in a study of shared clonotypes between healthy human individuals (dated by TCRdb to the early 2020s). Concerning the study at large: The cohort included three men and a couple of women between 18 and 49 years of age. For each donor, CD4 naive and CD4 memory were each run on three plates, CD8 naive on two plates, and CD8 memory on one plate. Blood TCR repertoires of about 5 healthy adults were deeply sequenced to estimate repertoire size and the extent of clonotype sharing between individuals. To increase sequencing depth and limit assay-specific biases, different laboratories used diverse techniques to prepare libraries and sequence TCR repertoires. Between about 0.9 and 10 billion PBMCs per donor were obtained by leukapheresis.

The donors were healthy, HIV-negative adults with no recently reported acute infections or vaccinations. Only Caucasian adults living in Nashville, Tennessee, USA were represented among the donors. CD4+ T cells were enriched through magnetic negative selection, after which naive cells were positively selected on CD45RA and the remaining negative fraction served as the memory subset. Blood was obtained by leukapheresis, after which PBMCs were separated by Ficoll-Histopaque density gradient centrifugation and cryopreserved in liquid nitrogen vapor phase. Analytical flow cytometry was used to check the purity and quantity of every magnetically sorted T cell population. Genomic DNA was isolated from each sorted fraction and quantified by UV absorbance on a Nanodrop 2000c. V lost 0 bases and J lost 0 bases, and the count of bases not matched to a germline gene is 12. The CDR3 has 20 amino acids, counting the end cysteine and phenylalanine. Solely the CDR3 DNA is kept, with 60 bases framed from the first base. CDR1 and CDR2 are drawn from the germline V gene: ENHRY, SYGVKD.

General study outcomes and caveats: Compared with non-shared clonotypes, clonotypes shared by all four sorted-subset donors had higher generation probabilities. Sampling was restricted to blood, and TCR repertoires in tissues likely differ from the TCR repertoires found in blood. Sharing across a handful of donors was observed for approximately 5% of naive CD4, less than 4% of naive CD8, about 2.3% of memory CD4, and approximately 0.41% of memory CD8 clonotypes. Even with the large sequencing depth, rarefaction of the sorted-subset datasets indicated that sequencing was incomplete. Naive subsets generally had larger estimated clonotype richness than memory subsets did. The genetic and exposure-history diversity represented was limited by the small number of donors. Pairwise subsampling indicated that sequencing depth was expected to affect the degree of clonotype sharing among donors.

Using the deep immunoSEQ assay, multiplex PCR amplified TCR CDR3 regions from genomic DNA. Extracted genomic DNA from each cell subset was distributed evenly across all wells of several immunoSEQ 96-well plates, and each plate was treated as a replicate. For sorted subsets, around 0.2 ug of genomic DNA, equivalent to 25,000 to 35,000 T cell genomes, went into each replicate PCR. Purified libraries were measured with a Qubit 3.0 fluorometer, size-checked on a Bioanalyzer 2100, and measured again with the KAPA Library Quantification kit. A separate single-read 150-cycle Illumina NextSeq 550 flow cell was used to sequence each immunoSEQ 96-well plate. The paper's processing steps were these. The immunoSEQ output contained only junctional sequences without quality scores, so filtering could not match that applied to full-length reads. Sequences were annotated with PyIR, a Python wrapper for IgBLAST v1.9, using IMGT germline references to assign V/J genes and CDR3. Any read was removed if the V/J assignment was weak (E-value above 1e-6), the CDR3 was missing, or the read contained stop codons, out-of-frame junctions, or ambiguous translated residues. A V3J clonotype was defined by an identical inferred V gene, J gene, and CDR3 amino acid sequence. The percentage overlap between two repertoires was calculated by dividing the number of shared unique clonotypes by the size of the smaller repertoire. Richness of each repertoire was evaluated using RTK rarefaction, the Chao1 estimator, and Recon v2.1 estimates of unobserved clonotypes. Generation probabilities were computed with OLGA for all TCRbeta clonotypes obtained by the gDNA method from a few donors. In TCRdb, the immuneACCESS table is reduced to in-frame sequences with V and J assigned. These tables do not hold every clone; where another copy was compared, an unresolved V gene accounts for under half, and the others remain unexplained. D and trimming come from the DNA, and the V and J calls and clone size come from that table. This sample comprises millions of clones, 85% to 95% of them detected only once. The top ten clonotypes cover under 0.15% of the sample.

In regard to this clone: Its antigen is not yet known. Base qualities are not recorded, but no much larger clone differs from it by a single base.

The sample taken for sequencing was naive CD4+ T cells sorted from blood. The cell subset or site tag for this specimen amounts to: CD45RA+ positively selected. The source is a man aged 18 to 29 in good health. The rearrangement joined TRBV10-3 to TRBJ2-5; 11 nucleotides in the junction match TRBD2. The DNA is as follows: TGTGCCATCAGTGAGTCGTTCCTACCCAGGACTAGCGGGTACCAAGAGACCCAGTACTTC. It is translated as CAISESFLPRTSGYQETQYF.